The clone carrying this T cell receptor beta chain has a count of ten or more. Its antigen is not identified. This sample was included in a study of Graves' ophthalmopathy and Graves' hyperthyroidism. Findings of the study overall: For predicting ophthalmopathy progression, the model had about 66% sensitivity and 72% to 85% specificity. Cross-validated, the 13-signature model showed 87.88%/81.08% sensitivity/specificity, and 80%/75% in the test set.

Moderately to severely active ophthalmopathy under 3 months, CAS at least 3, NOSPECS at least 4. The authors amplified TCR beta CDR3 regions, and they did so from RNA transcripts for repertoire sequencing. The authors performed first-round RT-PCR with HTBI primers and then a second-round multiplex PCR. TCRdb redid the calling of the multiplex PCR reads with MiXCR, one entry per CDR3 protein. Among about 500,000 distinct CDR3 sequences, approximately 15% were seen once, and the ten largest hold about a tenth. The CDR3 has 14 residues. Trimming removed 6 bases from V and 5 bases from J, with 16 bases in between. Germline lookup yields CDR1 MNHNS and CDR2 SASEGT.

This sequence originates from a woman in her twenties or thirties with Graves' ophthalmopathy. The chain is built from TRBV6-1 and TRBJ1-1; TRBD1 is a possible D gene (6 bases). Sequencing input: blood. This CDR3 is CASRIGGARTEAFF. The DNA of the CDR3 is TGTGCCAGCAGGATCGGGGGGGCGAGGACTGAAGCTTTCTTT.